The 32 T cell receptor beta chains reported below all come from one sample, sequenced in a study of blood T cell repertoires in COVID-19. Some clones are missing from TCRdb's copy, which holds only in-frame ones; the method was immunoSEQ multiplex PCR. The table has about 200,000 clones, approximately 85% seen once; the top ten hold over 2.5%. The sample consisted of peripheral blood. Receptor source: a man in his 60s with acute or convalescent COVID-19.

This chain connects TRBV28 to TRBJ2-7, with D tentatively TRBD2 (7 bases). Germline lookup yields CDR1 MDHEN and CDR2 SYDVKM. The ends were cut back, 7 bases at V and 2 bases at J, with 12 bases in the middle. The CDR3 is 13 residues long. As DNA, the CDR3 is TGTGCCAGCACCTACGGGGGGCCCTACGAGCAGTACTTC. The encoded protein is CASTYGGPYEQYF.

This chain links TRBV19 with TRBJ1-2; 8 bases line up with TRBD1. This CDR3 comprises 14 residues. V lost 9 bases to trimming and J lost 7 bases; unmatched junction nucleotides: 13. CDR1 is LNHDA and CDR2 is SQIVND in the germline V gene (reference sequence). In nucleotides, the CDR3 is TGTGCCAGCCAGGGAGCCAGGGGGCACGCTGGCTACACCTTC. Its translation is CASQGARGHAGYTF. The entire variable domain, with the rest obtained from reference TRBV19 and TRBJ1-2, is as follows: DGGITQSPKYLFRKEGQNVTLSCEQNLNHDAMYWYRQDPGQGLRLIYYSQIVNDFQKGDIAEGYSVSREKKESFPLTVTSAQKNPTAFYLCASQGARGHAGYTFGSGTRLTVV.

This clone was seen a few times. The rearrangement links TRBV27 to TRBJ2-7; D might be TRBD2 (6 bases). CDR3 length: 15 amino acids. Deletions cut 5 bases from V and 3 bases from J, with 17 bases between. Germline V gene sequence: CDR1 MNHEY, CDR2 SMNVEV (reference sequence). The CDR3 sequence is CASSQTRYGGYEQYF. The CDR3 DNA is TGTGCCAGCAGTCAAACCCGGTACGGGGGCTACGAGCAGTACTTC.

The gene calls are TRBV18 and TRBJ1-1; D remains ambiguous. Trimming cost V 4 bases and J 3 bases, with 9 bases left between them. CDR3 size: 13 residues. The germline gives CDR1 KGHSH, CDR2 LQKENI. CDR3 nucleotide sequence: TGTGCCAGCTCACAAGGAGGCGACACTGAAGCTTTCTTT. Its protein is CASSQGGDTEAFF.

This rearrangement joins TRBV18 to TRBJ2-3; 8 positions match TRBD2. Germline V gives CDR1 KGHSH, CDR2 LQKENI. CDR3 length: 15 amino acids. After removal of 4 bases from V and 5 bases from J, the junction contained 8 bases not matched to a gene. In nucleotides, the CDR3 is TGTGCCAGCTCACTTCAGGGGACTAGAAGAGATACGCAGTATTTT. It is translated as CASSLQGTRRDTQYF.

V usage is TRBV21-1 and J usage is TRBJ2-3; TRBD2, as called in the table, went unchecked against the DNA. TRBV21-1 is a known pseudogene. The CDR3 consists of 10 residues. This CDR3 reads CARSADTQYF. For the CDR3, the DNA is TGTGCCAGGTCCGCAGATACGCAGTATTTT.

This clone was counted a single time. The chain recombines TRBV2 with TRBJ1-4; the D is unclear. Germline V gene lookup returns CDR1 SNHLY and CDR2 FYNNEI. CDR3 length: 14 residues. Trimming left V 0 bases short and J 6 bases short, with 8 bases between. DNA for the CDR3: TGTGCCAGCAGTGAAGCGCGTGGGCATGAAAAACTGTTTTTT. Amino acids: CASSEARGHEKLFF.

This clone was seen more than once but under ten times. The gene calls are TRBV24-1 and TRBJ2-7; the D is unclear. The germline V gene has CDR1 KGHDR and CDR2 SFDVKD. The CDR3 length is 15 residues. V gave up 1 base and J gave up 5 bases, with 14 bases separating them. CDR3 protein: CATSDFGGETHEQYF. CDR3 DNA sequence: TGTGCCACCAGTGATTTTGGTGGAGAAACCCACGAGCAGTACTTC.

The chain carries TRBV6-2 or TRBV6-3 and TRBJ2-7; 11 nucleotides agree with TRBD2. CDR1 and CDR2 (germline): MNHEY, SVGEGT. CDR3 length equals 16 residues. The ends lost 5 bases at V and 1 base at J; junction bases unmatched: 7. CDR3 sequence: CASSDSGTSGSYEQYF. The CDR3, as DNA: TGTGCCAGCAGTGACAGTGGGACTAGCGGTTCCTACGAGCAGTACTTC.

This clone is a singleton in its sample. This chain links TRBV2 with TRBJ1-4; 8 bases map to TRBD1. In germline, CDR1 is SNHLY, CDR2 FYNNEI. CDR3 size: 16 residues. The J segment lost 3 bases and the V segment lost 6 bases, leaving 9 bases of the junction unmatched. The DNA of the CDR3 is TGTGCCAGCAGCGACAGGACAGGGAGGGCTAATGAAAAACTGTTTTTT. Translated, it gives CASSDRTGRANEKLFF.

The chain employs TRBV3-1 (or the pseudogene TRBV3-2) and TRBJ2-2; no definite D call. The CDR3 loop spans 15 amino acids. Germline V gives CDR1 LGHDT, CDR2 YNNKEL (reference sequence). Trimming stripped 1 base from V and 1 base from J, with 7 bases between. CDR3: CASSQVPGNTGELFF. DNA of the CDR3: TGTGCCAGCAGCCAAGTACCCGGGAACACCGGGGAGCTGTTTTTT.

The CDR3 DNA follows: TGTGCCAGCAGCCCCCCTAGCGGCCAAGAGACCCAGTACTTC. Protein product: CASSPPSGQETQYF. The chain carries TRBV11-2 and TRBJ2-5, with 7 bases aligning to TRBD2. V lost 5 bases, J lost 1 base, and 4 bases stayed unmatched. The CDR3 totals 14 residues. Per germline, CDR1 SGHAT and CDR2 FQNNGV.

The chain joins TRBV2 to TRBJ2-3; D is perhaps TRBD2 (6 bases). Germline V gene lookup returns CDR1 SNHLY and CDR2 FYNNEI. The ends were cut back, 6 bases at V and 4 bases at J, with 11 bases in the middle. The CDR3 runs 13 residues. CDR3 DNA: TGTGCCAGCAGCCCGGGAGAGGCAGATACGCAGTATTTT. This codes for CASSPGEADTQYF.

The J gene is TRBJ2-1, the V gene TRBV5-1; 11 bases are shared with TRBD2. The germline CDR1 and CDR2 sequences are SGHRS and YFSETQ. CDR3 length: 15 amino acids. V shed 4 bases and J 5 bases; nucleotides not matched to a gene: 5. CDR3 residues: CASSLSGLADNEQFF. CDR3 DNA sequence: TGCGCCAGCAGCCTGTCGGGACTAGCGGACAATGAGCAGTTCTTC.

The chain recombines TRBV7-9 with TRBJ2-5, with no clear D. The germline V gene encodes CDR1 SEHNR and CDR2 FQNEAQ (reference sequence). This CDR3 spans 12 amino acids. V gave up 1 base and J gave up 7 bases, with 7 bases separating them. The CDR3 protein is CASSLGGVTQYF. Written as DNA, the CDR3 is TGTGCCAGCAGCTTAGGAGGTGTGACCCAGTACTTC.

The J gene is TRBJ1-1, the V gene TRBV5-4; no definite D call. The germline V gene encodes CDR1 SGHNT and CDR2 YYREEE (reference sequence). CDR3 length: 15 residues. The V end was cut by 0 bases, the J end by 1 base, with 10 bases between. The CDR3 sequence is CASSLDATRNTEAFF. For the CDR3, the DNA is TGTGCCAGCAGCTTGGATGCGACAAGGAACACTGAAGCTTTCTTT.

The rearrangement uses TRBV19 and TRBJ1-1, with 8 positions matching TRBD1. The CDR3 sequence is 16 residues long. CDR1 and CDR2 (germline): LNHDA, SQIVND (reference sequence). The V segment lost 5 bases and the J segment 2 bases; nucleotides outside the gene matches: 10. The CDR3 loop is CASSAIDQGANTEAFF. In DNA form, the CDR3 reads TGTGCCAGTAGTGCAATTGACCAGGGGGCAAACACTGAAGCTTTCTTT.

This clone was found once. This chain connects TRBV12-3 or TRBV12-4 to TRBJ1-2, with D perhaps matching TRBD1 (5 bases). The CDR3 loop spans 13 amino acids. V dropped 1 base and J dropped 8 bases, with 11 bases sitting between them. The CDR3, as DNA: TGTGCCAGCAGTTTAGGGGGGGAGGCCGGCTACACCTTC. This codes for CASSLGGEAGYTF.

The CDR3 DNA sequence: TGTGCCAGCAGCCGGACAGGGTGGGACACTGAAGCTTTCTTT. Amino acid sequence: CASSRTGWDTEAFF. This chain connects TRBV5-5 to TRBJ1-1; 8 bases map to TRBD1. This CDR3 comprises 14 residues. V shed 4 bases and J 3 bases; nucleotides not matched to a gene: 5. Germline V gene sequence: CDR1 SGHKS, CDR2 YYEKEE (reference sequence).

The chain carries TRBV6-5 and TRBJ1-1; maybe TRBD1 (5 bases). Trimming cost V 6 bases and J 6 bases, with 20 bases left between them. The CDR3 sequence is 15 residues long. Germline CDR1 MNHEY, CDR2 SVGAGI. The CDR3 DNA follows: TGTGCCAGCAGGACGGAGGGACTAGGGGACTCTGAAGCTTTCTTT. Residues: CASRTEGLGDSEAFF.

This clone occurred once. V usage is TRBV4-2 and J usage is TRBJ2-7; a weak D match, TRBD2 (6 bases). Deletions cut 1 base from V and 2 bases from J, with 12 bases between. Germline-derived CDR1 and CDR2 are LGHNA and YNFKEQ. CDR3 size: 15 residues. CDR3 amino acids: CASSQALAQTYEQYF. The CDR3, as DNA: TGTGCCAGCAGCCAAGCCCTAGCGCAAACCTACGAGCAGTACTTC.

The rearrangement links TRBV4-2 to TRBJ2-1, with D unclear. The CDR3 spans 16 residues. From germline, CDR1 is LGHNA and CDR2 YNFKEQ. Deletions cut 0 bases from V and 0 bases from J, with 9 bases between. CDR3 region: CASSQDQRHSYNEQFF. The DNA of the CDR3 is TGTGCCAGCAGCCAAGACCAGCGCCACTCCTACAATGAGCAGTTCTTC.

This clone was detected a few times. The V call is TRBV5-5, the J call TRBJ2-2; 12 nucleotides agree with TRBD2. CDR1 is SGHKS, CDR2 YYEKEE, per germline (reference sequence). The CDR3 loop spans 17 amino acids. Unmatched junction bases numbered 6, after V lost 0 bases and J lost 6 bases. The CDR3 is CASSLVLAGGKAGELFF. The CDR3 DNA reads TGTGCCAGCAGCTTGGTACTAGCGGGAGGAAAGGCCGGGGAGCTGTTTTTT. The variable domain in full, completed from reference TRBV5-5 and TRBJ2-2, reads DAGVTQSPTHLIKTRGQQVTLRCSPISGHKSVSWYQQVLGQGPQFIFQYYEKEERGRGNFPDRFSARQFPNYSSELNVNALLLGDSALYLCASSLVLAGGKAGELFFGEGSRLTVL.

The CDR3 coding sequence is TGTGCCAGCAGTCCAAGCGGGAGGCATAATGAGCAGTTCTTC. Protein product: CASSPSGRHNEQFF. J is TRBJ2-1 and V is TRBV7-9; 9 nucleotides agree with TRBD2. Trimming removed 6 bases from V and 7 bases from J; junction bases left unmatched: 7. The CDR3 is 14 amino acids. Germline V gene sequence: CDR1 SEHNR, CDR2 FQNEAQ (reference sequence). The variable domain in full, with the rest retrieved from reference TRBV7-9 and TRBJ2-1, is DTGVSQNPRHKITKRGQNVTFRCDPISEHNRLYWYRQTLGQGPEFLTYFQNEAQLEKSRLLSDRFSAERPKGSFSTLEIQRTEQGDSAMYLCASSPSGRHNEQFFGPGTRLTVL.

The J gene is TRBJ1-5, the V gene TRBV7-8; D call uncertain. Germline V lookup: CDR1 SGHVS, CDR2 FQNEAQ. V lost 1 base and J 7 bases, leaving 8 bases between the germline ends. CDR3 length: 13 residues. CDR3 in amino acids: CASSLDFLQPQHF. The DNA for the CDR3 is TGTGCCAGCAGCTTAGATTTCCTCCAGCCCCAGCATTTT.

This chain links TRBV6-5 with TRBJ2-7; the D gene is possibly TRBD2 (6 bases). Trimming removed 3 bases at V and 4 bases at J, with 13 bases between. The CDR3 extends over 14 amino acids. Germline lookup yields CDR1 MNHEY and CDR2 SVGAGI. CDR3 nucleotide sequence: TGTGCCAGCAGTTATGGTCCTAGCGCTTACGAGCAGTACTTC. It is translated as CASSYGPSAYEQYF.

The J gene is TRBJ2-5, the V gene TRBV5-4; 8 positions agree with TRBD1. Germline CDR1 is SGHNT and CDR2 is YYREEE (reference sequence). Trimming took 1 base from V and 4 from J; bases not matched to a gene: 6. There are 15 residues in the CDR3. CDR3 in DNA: TGTGCCAGCAGCTTGACGCCAGGGGGCGGAGAGACCCAGTACTTC. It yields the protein CASSLTPGGGETQYF.

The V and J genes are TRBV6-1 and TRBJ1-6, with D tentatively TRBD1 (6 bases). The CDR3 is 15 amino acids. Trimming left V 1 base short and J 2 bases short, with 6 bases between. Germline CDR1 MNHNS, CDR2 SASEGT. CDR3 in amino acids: CASSEGQAYNSPLHF. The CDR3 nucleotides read TGTGCCAGCAGTGAAGGACAGGCCTATAATTCACCCCTCCACTTT.

The CDR3: CASSDWDKQGQDIQYF. CDR3 DNA: TGTGCCAGCAGCGATTGGGATAAACAGGGTCAGGACATTCAGTACTTC. The chain carries TRBV3-1 (or the pseudogene TRBV3-2) and TRBJ2-4; possibly TRBD1 for D (6 bases). The germline V and J ends were trimmed by 5 bases and 8 bases, with 22 bases remaining between them. Per germline, CDR1 LGHDT and CDR2 YNNKEL (reference sequence). CDR3 length equals 16 residues.

The CDR3 DNA is TGTGCCAGCAGCTCAGGGCTTCCAAATTCACCCCTCCACTTT. This sequence encodes CASSSGLPNSPLHF. The rearrangement joins TRBV7-8 to TRBJ1-6; tentatively, D is TRBD1 (5 bases). The germline gives CDR1 SGHVS, CDR2 FQNEAQ. This CDR3 spans 14 amino acids. Between the trimmed V and J ends, which lost 4 bases and 7 bases, there was a span of 11 bases. Combining the CDR3 with reference TRBV7-8 and TRBJ1-6 gives the whole variable domain GAGVSQSPRYKVAKRGQDVALRCDPISGHVSLFWYQQALGQGPEFLTYFQNEAQLDKSGLPSDRFFAERPEGSVSTLKIQRTQQEDSAVYLCASSSGLPNSPLHFGNGTRLTVT.

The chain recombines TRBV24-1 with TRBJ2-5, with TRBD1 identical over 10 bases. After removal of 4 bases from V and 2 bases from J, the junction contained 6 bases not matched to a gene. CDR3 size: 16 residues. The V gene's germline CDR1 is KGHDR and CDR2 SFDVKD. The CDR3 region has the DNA TGTGCCACCAGTGAATCCGGGACAGGGGTACAAGAGACCCAGTACTTC. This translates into CATSESGTGVQETQYF.

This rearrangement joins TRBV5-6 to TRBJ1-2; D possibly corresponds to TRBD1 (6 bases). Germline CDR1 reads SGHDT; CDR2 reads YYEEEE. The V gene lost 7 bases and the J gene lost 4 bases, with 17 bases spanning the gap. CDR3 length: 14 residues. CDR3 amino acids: CASLSVDSLYGYTF. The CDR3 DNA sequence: TGTGCCAGCCTATCAGTGGACAGTCTCTATGGCTACACCTTC.